The 6 T cell receptor beta chains given below trace back to one sample, sequenced in a study of CD8+CD57+ T cells in acquired aplastic anemia. Before being chosen for sequencing, patients had shown CD8+CD57+ cell expansion by flow cytometry. The template for TCR beta VDJ and CDR3 sequence profiling was genomic DNA. A single record per CDR3 protein comes from TCRdb applying MiXCR to the reads. This table holds approximately 80,000 distinct CDR3 sequences, 60% to 75% found once. The specimen sequenced was sorted CD4+, CD8+, or CD8+CD57+ T cells (not recorded which) from PBMCs. These receptors all come from a human donor with aplastic anemia.

The chain employs TRBV12-3 or TRBV12-4 and TRBJ1-1; D is ambiguous. V was cut by 5 bases and J by 4 bases, with 11 bases left in between. This CDR3 comprises 13 residues. The CDR3 region is CASSLYATTEAFF. The DNA for the CDR3 is TGTGCCAGCAGTCTATACGCCACCACTGAAGCTTTCTTT.

The V and J genes are TRBV9 and TRBJ1-2; 9 bases are a match to TRBD1. The CDR3 is made up of 14 amino acids. Germline V gene lookup returns CDR1 SGDLS and CDR2 YYNGEE. Trimming cost V 3 bases and J 7 bases; bases outside gene matches: 7. The CDR3: CASSGRQGEGGYTF. In DNA form, the CDR3 reads TGTGCCAGCAGCGGCCGACAGGGGGAAGGTGGCTACACCTTC.

The chain couples TRBV19 to TRBJ2-7; D gene uncertain. Germline loops: CDR1 LNHDA, CDR2 SQIVND (reference sequence). The CDR3 covers 13 residues. V lost 5 bases, J lost 1 base, and 9 bases lay in between. The CDR3 bases are TGTGCCAGTAGTGGGCCTTATTCCTACGAGCAGTACTTC. Its protein is CASSGPYSYEQYF.

This clonotype was seen ten or more times. This sequence joins TRBV19 and TRBJ1-1; no reliable D call. Trimming cost V 6 bases and J 2 bases, with 13 bases left between them. The CDR3 has 14 amino acids. Per the germline V gene, CDR1 is LNHDA and CDR2 is SQIVND (reference sequence). For the CDR3, the DNA is TGTGCCAGTAGCATTGACCGCAGCAACACTGAAGCTTTCTTT. Protein product: CASSIDRSNTEAFF.

This clonotype was detected only a few times. The rearrangement uses TRBV7-3 and TRBJ2-1; 7 nucleotides match TRBD2. V gave up 0 bases and J gave up 2 bases; unmatched junction bases: 4. The CDR3 has 16 amino acids. The V gene's germline CDR1 is SGHTA and CDR2 FQGTGA. CDR3 protein: CASSLTGLETYNEQFF. Written as DNA, the CDR3 is TGTGCCAGCAGCTTAACCGGACTAGAGACCTACAATGAGCAGTTCTTC.

This chain uses TRBV7-3 with TRBJ1-1; D not certain. Per germline, CDR1 SGHTA and CDR2 FQGTGA. V lost 5 bases to trimming and J lost 1 base, with 8 bases between them. The CDR3 covers 13 residues. The CDR3 spells CASSEQKNTEAFF. CDR3 nucleotide sequence: TGTGCCAGCAGCGAACAGAAGAACACTGAAGCTTTCTTT.